The 17 T cell receptor beta chains presented below share a single source sample, sequenced in a study of blood T cell repertoires in COVID-19. The data were produced by immunoSEQ multiplex PCR, yet TCRdb's version contains in-frame clones alone and is incomplete. The profile covers roughly 300,000 clones, with 80% to 95% appearing a single time and around 1.1% taken by the ten largest. Material: PBMCs or T cells enriched from blood (not recorded which). The receptor source for this set is a woman aged 30 to 39 who had recovered from COVID-19.

This CDR3 reads CASAVQGLYEQYF. CDR3 DNA sequence: TGTGCCAGCGCGGTTCAGGGGCTCTACGAGCAGTACTTC. This chain uses TRBV5-4 with TRBJ2-7; D perhaps matches TRBD1 (6 bases). CDR3 size: 13 residues. The germline V and J ends were trimmed by 7 bases and 3 bases, with 14 bases remaining between them. Looked up from germline, CDR1 is SGHNT and CDR2 is YYREEE (reference sequence).

The chain recombines TRBV7-2 with TRBJ2-7; tentatively, D is TRBD2 (6 bases). The germline V gene encodes CDR1 SGHTA and CDR2 FQGNSA. The V gene lost 3 bases and the J gene lost 4 bases, with 19 bases spanning the gap. This CDR3 is 16 amino acids long. CDR3 region: CASSLSSDRGYYEQYF. The CDR3 DNA reads TGTGCCAGCAGCTTGTCGAGTGATCGGGGGTATTACGAGCAGTACTTC.

This chain uses TRBV24-1 with TRBJ2-1, with 8 positions matching TRBD2. The germline V gene has CDR1 KGHDR and CDR2 SFDVKD. The CDR3 is 16 amino acids. J was trimmed by 6 bases and V by 6 bases; bases with no gene match: 12. This CDR3 reads CATSPEGTSVINEQFF. As DNA, the CDR3 is TGTGCCACCAGTCCCGAGGGGACTAGTGTTATCAATGAGCAGTTCTTC.

The gene calls are TRBV18 and TRBJ2-7; D possibly corresponds to TRBD1 (6 bases). V was clipped by 3 bases and J by 3 bases, with 15 bases between them. Per the germline V gene, CDR1 is KGHSH and CDR2 is LQKENI. The CDR3 runs 15 residues. CDR3 bases: TGTGCCAGCTCACCCGGACAGTTCCCACTCTACGAGCAGTACTTC. This sequence encodes CASSPGQFPLYEQYF.

The CDR3 sequence: CASSLGGLETQYF. DNA for the CDR3: TGTGCCAGCAGCCTGGGAGGGTTGGAGACCCAGTACTTC. V usage is TRBV11-3 and J usage is TRBJ2-5; 7 nucleotides agree with TRBD2. The CDR3 contains 13 residues. V dropped 5 bases and J dropped 5; count of bases not matched to a gene: 5. CDR1 SGHNT and CDR2 YENEEA come from the germline V gene. The full variable domain, rest sourced from reference TRBV11-3 and TRBJ2-5, is EAGVVQSPRYKIIEKKQPVAFWCNPISGHNTLYWYLQNLGQGPELLIRYENEEAVDDSQLPKDRFSAERLKGVDSTLKIQPAELGDSAVYLCASSLGGLETQYFGPGTRLLVL.

This chain links TRBV5-1 with TRBJ2-1, with 10 bases identical to TRBD2. This CDR3 region has 17 residues. Germline CDR1 and CDR2: SGHRS and YFSETQ. Losses at the gene ends were 0 bases for V and 5 bases for J; bases not matched to a gene: 8. The CDR3 sequence is CASSLAAIAGGHNEQFF. The CDR3 nucleotides are TGCGCCAGCAGCTTGGCTGCAATAGCGGGGGGCCACAATGAGCAGTTCTTC. The entire variable domain, with the rest obtained from reference TRBV5-1 and TRBJ2-1, is as follows: KAGVTQTPRYLIKTRGQQVTLSCSPISGHRSVSWYQQTPGQGLQFLFEYFSETQRNKGNFPGRFSGRQFSNSRSEMNVSTLELGDSALYLCASSLAAIAGGHNEQFFGPGTRLTVL.

The chain couples TRBV6-5 to TRBJ2-3; weak D call: TRBD2 (5 bases). This CDR3 comprises 14 residues. The V end lost 6 bases, the J end lost 0 bases, and 10 bases lay between the germline ends. Germline V gene lookup returns CDR1 MNHEY and CDR2 SVGAGI. The CDR3 region is CASSLLASTDTQYF. CDR3 nucleotide sequence: TGTGCCAGCAGCCTTTTAGCGAGCACAGATACGCAGTATTTT.

J is TRBJ2-1 and V is TRBV29-1; D is undetermined. The V gene's germline CDR1 is SQVTM and CDR2 ANQGSEA. The CDR3 covers 14 residues. V was cut by 4 bases and J by 1 base, with 11 bases left in between. The DNA of the CDR3 is TGCAGCGTTGTACGGAGACCGTCCTACAATGAGCAGTTCTTC. It specifies CSVVRRPSYNEQFF.

The chain employs TRBV19 and TRBJ1-5, with D tentatively TRBD1 (5 bases). V was cut by 7 bases and J by 7 bases, with 11 bases left in between. Germline CDR1 is LNHDA and CDR2 is SQIVND (reference sequence). The length of the CDR3 is 12 residues. CDR3 DNA: TGTGCCAGTAACCAGGGTTTACAGCCCCAGCATTTT. It translates to CASNQGLQPQHF.

The chain links TRBV7-9 to TRBJ1-1, with TRBD1 matching 7 bases. Trimming removed 4 bases from V and 8 bases from J; junction bases left unmatched: 4. The CDR3 loop spans 12 amino acids. Germline loops: CDR1 SEHNR, CDR2 FQNEAQ (reference sequence). The CDR3 reads CASSSGQPEAFF. The CDR3 DNA reads as TGTGCCAGCAGCTCGGGACAGCCAGAAGCTTTCTTT.

About this clone itself: Distinct nucleotide sequences in the sample also encode this CDR3. The chain is built from TRBV28 and TRBJ1-6; 7 nucleotides align to TRBD1. CDR1 and CDR2 from the germline V gene are MDHEN and SYDVKM. After removal of 5 bases from V and 5 bases from J, the junction contained 6 bases not matched to a gene. This CDR3 is 15 amino acids long. CDR3 residues: CASSPQGPDNSPLHF. CDR3 nucleotide sequence: TGTGCCAGCAGTCCACAGGGGCCGGATAATTCACCCCTCCACTTT.

The chain links TRBV28 to TRBJ2-1, with 9 bases identical to TRBD1. Losses at the gene ends were 2 bases for V and 0 bases for J; bases not matched to a gene: 11. This CDR3 has 19 amino acids. In germline, CDR1 is MDHEN, CDR2 SYDVKM. The CDR3 nucleotides read TGTGCCAGCAGTTTAGGGGACAGGGAGTGGCGGGACTCCTACAATGAGCAGTTCTTC. Its translation is CASSLGDREWRDSYNEQFF.

The chain joins TRBV18 to TRBJ2-1; 7 bases are a match to TRBD1. Germline V gene lookup returns CDR1 KGHSH and CDR2 LQKENI. V dropped 3 bases and J dropped 1; count of bases not matched to a gene: 15. This CDR3 contains 19 residues. CDR3 bases: TGTGCCAGCTCACCCCTGCCGAGCGTGACAGGGCATTCCTACAATGAGCAGTTCTTC. Encoded protein: CASSPLPSVTGHSYNEQFF.

The chain is built from TRBV15 and TRBJ1-2; 8 bases line up with TRBD1. CDR1 and CDR2 from the germline V gene are LNHNV and YYDKDF (reference sequence). CDR3 length: 15 residues. Trimming cost V 4 bases and J 8 bases; bases outside gene matches: 12. The CDR3 sequence is CATSKGTGFSEGYTF. The CDR3 nucleotides are TGTGCCACCAGCAAAGGGACAGGATTTTCGGAGGGCTACACCTTC. Combining the CDR3 with reference TRBV15 and TRBJ1-2 gives the whole variable domain DAMVIQNPRYQVTQFGKPVTLSCSQTLNHNVMYWYQQKSSQAPKLLFHYYDKDFNNEADTPDNFQSRRPNTSFCFLDIRSPGLGDTAMYLCATSKGTGFSEGYTFGSGTRLTVV.

The chain uses TRBV28 and TRBJ2-7, with TRBD2 matching over 8 bases. The CDR3 contains 14 residues. Germline values: CDR1 MDHEN, CDR2 SYDVKM. Germline trimming cut 6 bases from V and 1 base from J; bases unmatched to any gene: 5. In nucleotides, the CDR3 is TGTGCCAGCAGCCGGACTAGCTCATCCTACGAGCAGTACTTC. Residues: CASSRTSSSYEQYF.

The chain is built from TRBV19 and TRBJ1-5; 10 nucleotides match TRBD1. This CDR3 has 17 amino acids. Germline lookup yields CDR1 LNHDA and CDR2 SQIVND (reference sequence). V dropped 7 bases and J dropped 1; count of bases not matched to a gene: 10. CDR3 sequence reads: CASKTLGTGASNQPQHF. The DNA for the CDR3 is TGTGCCAGTAAGACCCTCGGGACAGGGGCCAGCAATCAGCCCCAGCATTTT.

The chain uses TRBV28 and TRBJ2-7, with D possibly matching TRBD2 (5 bases). CDR1 and CDR2 from the germline V gene are MDHEN and SYDVKM. The length of the CDR3 is 14 residues. The germline V and J ends were trimmed by 3 bases and 5 bases, with 14 bases remaining between them. The CDR3 is CASSFKREINEQYF. The CDR3 DNA reads TGTGCCAGCAGTTTTAAACGGGAAATCAACGAGCAGTACTTC. Full variable domain (outside the CDR3, taken from reference TRBV28 and TRBJ2-7): DVKVTQSSRYLVKRTGEKVFLECVQDMDHENMFWYRQDPGLGLRLIYFSYDVKMKEKGDIPEGYSVSREKKERFSLILESASTNQTSMYLCASSFKREINEQYFGPGTRLTVT.